This T cell receptor beta chain was documented in a study of read filtering for tumor transcriptome and immune sequencing. Study-level information: Mean patient age was roughly 66 years, range roughly 45 to 85; 17 male, over twelve female. Whole-transcriptome libraries were prepared after DNase treatment.

This library used approximately 0.4 ug RNA and molecular barcoded adaptors spanning alpha/delta and beta/gamma chains. MiXCR, run by TCRdb on the reads, gives a single entry per CDR3 protein. The sample shows tens of thousands of distinct CDR3 sequences, about 19% of them seen only once. This clonotype has a count of ten or more. Its antigen is as yet unknown. Study-wide results and caveats: Dropping single-read clonotypes raised IR-seq and RNA-seq shared-clonotype correlation. Compared with RNA-seq, IR-seq gave much higher clonotype depth and reliability.

V gave up 8 bases and J gave up 6 bases, with 13 bases separating them. Germline CDR1 reads WSHSY; CDR2 reads SAAADI. The CDR3 runs 13 residues. What was sequenced was a population of CD138-negative cells sorted from bone marrow. The TCR comes from a donor aged 40 or older with multiple myeloma. This chain links TRBV10-2 with TRBJ2-2; D gene uncertain. The CDR3 reads CASRALGSGELFF. In nucleotides, the CDR3 is TGCGCCAGCCGGGCCCTAGGGTCCGGGGAGCTGTTTTTT.